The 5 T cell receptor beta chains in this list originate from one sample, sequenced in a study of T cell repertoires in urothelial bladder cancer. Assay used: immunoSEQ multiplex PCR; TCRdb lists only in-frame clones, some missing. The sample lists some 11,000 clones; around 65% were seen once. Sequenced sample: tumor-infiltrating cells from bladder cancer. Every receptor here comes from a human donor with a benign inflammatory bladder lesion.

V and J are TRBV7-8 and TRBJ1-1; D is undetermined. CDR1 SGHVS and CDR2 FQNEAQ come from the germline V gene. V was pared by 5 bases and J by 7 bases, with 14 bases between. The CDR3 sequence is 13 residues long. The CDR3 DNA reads TGTGCCAGCAGCCTTGACACAACCCTTGAAGCTTTCTTT. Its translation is CASSLDTTLEAFF.

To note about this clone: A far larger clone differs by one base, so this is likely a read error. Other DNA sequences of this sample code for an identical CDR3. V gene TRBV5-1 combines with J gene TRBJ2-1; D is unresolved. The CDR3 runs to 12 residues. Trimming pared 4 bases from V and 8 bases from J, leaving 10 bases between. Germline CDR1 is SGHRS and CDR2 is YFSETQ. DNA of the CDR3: TGCGCCAGCAGCCTCGACCAGGATGAGCAGTTCTTC. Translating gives CASSLDQDEQFF.

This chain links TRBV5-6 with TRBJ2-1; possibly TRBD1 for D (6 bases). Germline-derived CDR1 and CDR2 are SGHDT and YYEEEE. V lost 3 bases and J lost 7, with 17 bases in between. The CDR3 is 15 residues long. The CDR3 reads CASSSQRQATNEQFF. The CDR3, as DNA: TGTGCCAGCAGCTCCCAACGACAGGCAACAAATGAGCAGTTCTTC.

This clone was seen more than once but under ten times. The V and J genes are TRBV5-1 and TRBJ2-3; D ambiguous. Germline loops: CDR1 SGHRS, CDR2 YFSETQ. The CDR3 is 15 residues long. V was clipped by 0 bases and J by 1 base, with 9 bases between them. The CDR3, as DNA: TGCGCCAGCAGCTTGGATGCGTATGGCACAGATACGCAGTATTTT. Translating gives CASSLDAYGTDTQYF.

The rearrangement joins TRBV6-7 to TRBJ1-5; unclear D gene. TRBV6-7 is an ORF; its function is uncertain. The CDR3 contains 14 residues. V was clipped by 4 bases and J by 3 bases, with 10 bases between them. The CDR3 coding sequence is TGTGCCAGCAGTTCCACCAAGAACAATCAGCCCCAGCATTTT. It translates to CASSSTKNNQPQHF.